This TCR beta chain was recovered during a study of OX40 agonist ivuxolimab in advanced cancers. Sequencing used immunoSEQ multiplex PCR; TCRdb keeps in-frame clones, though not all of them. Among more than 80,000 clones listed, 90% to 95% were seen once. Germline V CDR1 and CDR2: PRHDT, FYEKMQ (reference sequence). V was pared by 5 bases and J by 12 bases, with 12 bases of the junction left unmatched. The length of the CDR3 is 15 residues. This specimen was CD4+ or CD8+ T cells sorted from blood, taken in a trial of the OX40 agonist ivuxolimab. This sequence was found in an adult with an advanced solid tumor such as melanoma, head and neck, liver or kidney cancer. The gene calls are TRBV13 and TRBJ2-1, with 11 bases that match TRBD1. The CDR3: CASSPLGQGGLGQFF. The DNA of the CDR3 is TGTGCCAGCAGCCCATTGGGACAGGGGGGACTAGGGCAGTTCTTC.